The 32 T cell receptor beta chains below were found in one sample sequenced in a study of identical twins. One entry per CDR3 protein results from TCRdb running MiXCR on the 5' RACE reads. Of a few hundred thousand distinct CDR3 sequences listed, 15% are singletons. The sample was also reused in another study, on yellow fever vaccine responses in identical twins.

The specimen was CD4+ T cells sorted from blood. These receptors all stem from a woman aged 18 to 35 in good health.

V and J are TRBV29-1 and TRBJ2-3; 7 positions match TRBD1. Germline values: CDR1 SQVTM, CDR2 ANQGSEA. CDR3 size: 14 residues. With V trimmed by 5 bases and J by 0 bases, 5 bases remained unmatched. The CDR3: CSVSGTASTDTQYF. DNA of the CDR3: TGCAGCGTTTCGGGGACAGCTAGCACAGATACGCAGTATTTT.

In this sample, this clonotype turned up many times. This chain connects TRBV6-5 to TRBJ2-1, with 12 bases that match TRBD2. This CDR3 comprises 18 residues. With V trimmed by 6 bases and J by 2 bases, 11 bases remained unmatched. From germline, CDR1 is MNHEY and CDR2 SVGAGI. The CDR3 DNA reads TGTGCCAGCAGCTTAAGGACTAGCGGGGACAGGGCCTACAATGAGCAGTTCTTC. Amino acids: CASSLRTSGDRAYNEQFF.

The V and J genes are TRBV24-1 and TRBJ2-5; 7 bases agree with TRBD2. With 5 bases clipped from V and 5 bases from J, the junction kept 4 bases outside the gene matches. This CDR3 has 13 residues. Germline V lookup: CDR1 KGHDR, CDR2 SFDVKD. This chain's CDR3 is CATSVGGVETQYF. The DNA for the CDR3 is TGTGCCACCAGTGTGGGGGGGGTGGAGACCCAGTACTTC.

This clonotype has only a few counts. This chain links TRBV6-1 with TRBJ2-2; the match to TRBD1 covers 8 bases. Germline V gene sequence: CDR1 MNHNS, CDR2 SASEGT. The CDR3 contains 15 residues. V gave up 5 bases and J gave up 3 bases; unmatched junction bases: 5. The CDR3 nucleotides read TGTGCCAGCAGTCGGACAGGGTTTGACACCGGGGAGCTGTTTTTT. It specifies CASSRTGFDTGELFF.

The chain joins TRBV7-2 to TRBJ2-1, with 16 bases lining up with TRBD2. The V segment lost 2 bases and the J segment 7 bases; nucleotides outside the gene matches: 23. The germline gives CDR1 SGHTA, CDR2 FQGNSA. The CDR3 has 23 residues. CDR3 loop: CASSLLSLRSPGLAGGVWNEQFF. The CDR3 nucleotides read TGTGCCAGCAGCTTACTTTCTTTGAGAAGTCCGGGACTAGCGGGAGGGGTGTGGAATGAGCAGTTCTTC.

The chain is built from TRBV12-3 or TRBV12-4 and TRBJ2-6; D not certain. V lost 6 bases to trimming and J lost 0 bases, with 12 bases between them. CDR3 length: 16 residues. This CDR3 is CASSSGRTSGANVLTF. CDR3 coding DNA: TGTGCCAGCAGCTCAGGACGAACCTCTGGGGCCAACGTCCTGACTTTC.

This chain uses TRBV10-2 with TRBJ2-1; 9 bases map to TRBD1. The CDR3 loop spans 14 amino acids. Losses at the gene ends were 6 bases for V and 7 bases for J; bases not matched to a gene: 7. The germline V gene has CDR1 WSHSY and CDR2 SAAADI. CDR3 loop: CASREGQGRNEQFF. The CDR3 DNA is TGCGCCAGCAGGGAGGGACAGGGAAGGAATGAGCAGTTCTTC.

The CDR3 loop reads CASSDTSTVPRAGELFF. The CDR3 DNA reads TGTGCCAGCAGTGACACCTCTACAGTTCCCCGGGCCGGGGAGCTGTTTTTT. The J gene is TRBJ2-2, the V gene TRBV25-1, with unresolved D. The V end lost 3 bases, the J end lost 6 bases, and 20 bases lay between the germline ends. Germline V lookup: CDR1 MGHDK, CDR2 SYGVNS. The CDR3 length is 17 residues.

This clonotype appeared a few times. The CDR3 DNA reads TGTGCCAGCAGTTTCAACGTGGGGACAGATACGCAGTATTTT. Encoded protein: CASSFNVGTDTQYF. This chain links TRBV12-3 or TRBV12-4 with TRBJ2-3; D gene unclear. The CDR3 totals 14 residues. The V and J ends lost 3 bases and 3 bases respectively, with 10 bases between them.

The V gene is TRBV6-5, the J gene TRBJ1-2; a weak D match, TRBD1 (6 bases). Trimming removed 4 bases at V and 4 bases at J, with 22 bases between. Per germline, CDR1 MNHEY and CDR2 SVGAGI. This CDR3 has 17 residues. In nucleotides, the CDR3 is TGTGCCAGCAGTTGGACCGGTGACAGGCCGACCTCCTATGGCTACACCTTC. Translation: CASSWTGDRPTSYGYTF.

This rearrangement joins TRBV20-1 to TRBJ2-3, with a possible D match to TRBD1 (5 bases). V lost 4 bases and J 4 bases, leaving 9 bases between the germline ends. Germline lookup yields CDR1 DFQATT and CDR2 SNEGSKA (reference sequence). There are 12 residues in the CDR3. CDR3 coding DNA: TGCAGTGCTAAGGGGTCGGCAGATACGCAGTATTTT. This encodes CSAKGSADTQYF.

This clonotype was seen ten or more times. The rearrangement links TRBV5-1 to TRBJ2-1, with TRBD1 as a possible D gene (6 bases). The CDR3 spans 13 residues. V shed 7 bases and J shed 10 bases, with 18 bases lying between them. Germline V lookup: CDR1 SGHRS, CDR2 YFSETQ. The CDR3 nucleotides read TGCGCCAGCCGGCCGGAAGCTAGGGGGGAGCAGTTCTTC. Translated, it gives CASRPEARGEQFF. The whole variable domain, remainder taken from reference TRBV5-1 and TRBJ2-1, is KAGVTQTPRYLIKTRGQQVTLSCSPISGHRSVSWYQQTPGQGLQFLFEYFSETQRNKGNFPGRFSGRQFSNSRSEMNVSTLELGDSALYLCASRPEARGEQFFGPGTRLTVL.

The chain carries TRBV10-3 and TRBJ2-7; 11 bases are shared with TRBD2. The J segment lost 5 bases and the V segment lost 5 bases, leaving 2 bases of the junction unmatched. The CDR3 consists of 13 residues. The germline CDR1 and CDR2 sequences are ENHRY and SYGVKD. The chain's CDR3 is CAISKLAGDEQYV. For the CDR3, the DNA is TGTGCCATCAGTAAACTAGCGGGGGACGAGCAGTACGTC.

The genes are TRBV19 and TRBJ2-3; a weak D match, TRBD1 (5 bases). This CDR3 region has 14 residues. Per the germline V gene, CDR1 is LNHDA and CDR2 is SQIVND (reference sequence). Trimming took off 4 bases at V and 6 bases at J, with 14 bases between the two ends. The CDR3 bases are TGTGCCAGTAGTAGCAGACCTAGGGGCGATACGCAGTATTTT. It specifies CASSSRPRGDTQYF.

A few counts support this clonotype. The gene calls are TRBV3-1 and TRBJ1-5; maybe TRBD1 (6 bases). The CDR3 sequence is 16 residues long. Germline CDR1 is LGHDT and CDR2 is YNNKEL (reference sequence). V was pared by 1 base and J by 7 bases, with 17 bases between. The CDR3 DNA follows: TGTGCCAGCAGCCAAGGGGGTTCGGGGGCGCGACAGCCCCAGCATTTT. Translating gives CASSQGGSGARQPQHF.

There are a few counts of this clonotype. The CDR3 here is CSGRDTNTGELFF. The CDR3 region has the DNA TGCAGCGGTAGGGACACCAACACCGGGGAGCTGTTTTTT. The chain recombines TRBV29-1 with TRBJ2-2; TRBD1 is a possible D gene (6 bases). V lost 7 bases and J 2 bases, leaving 11 bases between the germline ends. The germline CDR1 and CDR2 sequences are SQVTM and ANQGSEA. The CDR3 has 13 amino acids.

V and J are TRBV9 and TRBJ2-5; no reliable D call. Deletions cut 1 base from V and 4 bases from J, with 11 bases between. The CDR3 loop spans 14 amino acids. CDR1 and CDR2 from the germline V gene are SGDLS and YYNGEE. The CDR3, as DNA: TGTGCCAGCAGCGTAACTCCAGATAGAGAGACCCAGTACTTC. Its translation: CASSVTPDRETQYF.

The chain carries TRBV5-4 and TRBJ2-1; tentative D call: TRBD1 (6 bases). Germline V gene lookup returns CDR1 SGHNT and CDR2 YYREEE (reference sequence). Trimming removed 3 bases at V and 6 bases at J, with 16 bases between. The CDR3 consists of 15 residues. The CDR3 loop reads CASSSRDIPTNEQFF. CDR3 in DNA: TGTGCCAGCAGCTCCCGGGACATTCCAACCAATGAGCAGTTCTTC.

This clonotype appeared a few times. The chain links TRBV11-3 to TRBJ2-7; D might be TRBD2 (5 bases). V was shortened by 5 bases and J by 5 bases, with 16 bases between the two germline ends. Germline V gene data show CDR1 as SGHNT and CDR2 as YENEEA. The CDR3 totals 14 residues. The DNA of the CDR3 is TGTGCCAGCAGCACTGAACTAGTAATCCACGAGCAGTACTTC. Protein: CASSTELVIHEQYF.

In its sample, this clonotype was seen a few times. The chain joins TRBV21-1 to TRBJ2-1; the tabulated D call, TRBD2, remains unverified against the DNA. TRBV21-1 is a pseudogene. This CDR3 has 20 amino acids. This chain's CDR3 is CASSKIGLAGSISLRHEQFF. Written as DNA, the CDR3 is TGTGCCAGCAGCAAGATTGGACTAGCGGGAAGCATAAGTCTAAGACATGAGCAGTTCTTC.

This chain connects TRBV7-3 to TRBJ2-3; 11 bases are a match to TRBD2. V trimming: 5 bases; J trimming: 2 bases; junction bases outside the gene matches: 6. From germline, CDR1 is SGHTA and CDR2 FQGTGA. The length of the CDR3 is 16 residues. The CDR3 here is CASSTGLAGITDTQYF. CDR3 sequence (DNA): TGTGCCAGCAGCACCGGACTAGCGGGCATCACAGATACGCAGTATTTT. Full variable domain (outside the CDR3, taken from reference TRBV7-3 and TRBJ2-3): GAGVSQTPSNKVTEKGKYVELRCDPISGHTALYWYRQSLGQGPEFLIYFQGTGAADDSGLPNDRFFAVRPEGSVSTLKIQRTERGDSAVYLCASSTGLAGITDTQYFGPGTRLTVL.

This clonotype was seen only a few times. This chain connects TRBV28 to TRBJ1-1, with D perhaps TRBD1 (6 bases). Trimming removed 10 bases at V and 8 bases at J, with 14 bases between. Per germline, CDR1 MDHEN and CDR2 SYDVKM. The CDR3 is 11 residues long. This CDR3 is CATNRVAEAFF. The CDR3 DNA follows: TGTGCCACAAACAGGGTCGCGGAAGCTTTCTTT.

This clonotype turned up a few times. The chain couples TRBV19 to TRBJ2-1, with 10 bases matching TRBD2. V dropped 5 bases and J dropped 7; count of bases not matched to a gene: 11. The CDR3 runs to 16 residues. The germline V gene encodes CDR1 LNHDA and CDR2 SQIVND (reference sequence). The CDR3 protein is CASSVPIAGGVNEQFF. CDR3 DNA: TGTGCCAGTAGTGTCCCGATAGCGGGAGGAGTGAATGAGCAGTTCTTC.

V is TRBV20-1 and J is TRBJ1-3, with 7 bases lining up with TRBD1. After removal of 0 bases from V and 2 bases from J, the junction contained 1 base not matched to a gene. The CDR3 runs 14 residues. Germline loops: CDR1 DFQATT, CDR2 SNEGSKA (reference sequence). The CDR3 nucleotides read TGCAGTGCTAGAGATGGACAGGCTGGAAACACCATATATTTT. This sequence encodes CSARDGQAGNTIYF.

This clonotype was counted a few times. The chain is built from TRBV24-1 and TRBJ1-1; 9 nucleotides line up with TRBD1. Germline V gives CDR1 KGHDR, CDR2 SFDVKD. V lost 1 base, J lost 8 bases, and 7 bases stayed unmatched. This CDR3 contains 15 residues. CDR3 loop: CATSDFGDRDVEAFF. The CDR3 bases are TGTGCCACCAGTGATTTCGGGGACAGGGACGTCGAAGCTTTCTTT.

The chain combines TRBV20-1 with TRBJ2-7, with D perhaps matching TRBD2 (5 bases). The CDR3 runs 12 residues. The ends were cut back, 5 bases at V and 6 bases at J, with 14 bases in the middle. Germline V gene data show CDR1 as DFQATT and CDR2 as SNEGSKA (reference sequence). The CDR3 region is CSALVAGVEQYF. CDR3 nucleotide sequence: TGCAGTGCTCTGGTGGCGGGTGTCGAGCAGTACTTC.

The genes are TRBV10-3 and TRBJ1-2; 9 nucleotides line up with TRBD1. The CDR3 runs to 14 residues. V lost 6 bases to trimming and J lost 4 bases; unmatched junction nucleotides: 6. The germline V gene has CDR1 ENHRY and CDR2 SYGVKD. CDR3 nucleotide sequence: TGTGCCATCAGGGAGAGGGACAGGGCCTATGGCTACACCTTC. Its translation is CAIRERDRAYGYTF.

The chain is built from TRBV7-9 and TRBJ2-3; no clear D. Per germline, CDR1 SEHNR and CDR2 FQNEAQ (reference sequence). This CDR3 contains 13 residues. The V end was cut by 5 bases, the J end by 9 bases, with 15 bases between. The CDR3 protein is CASSPTPSATQYF. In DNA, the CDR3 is TGTGCCAGCAGCCCCACCCCGTCCGCCACGCAGTATTTT.

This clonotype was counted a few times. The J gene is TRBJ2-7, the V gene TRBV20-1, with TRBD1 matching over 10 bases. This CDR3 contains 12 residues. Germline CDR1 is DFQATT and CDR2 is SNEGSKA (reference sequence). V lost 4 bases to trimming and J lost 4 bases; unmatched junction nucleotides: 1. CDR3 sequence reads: CSAKDRGYEQYF. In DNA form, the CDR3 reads TGCAGTGCTAAGGACAGGGGGTACGAGCAGTACTTC.

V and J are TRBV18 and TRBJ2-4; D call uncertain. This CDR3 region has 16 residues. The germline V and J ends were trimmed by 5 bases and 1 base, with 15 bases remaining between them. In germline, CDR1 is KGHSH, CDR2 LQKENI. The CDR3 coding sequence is TGTGCCAGCTCAAAGGGATCGACCACGGCCAAAAACATTCAGTACTTC. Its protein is CASSKGSTTAKNIQYF.

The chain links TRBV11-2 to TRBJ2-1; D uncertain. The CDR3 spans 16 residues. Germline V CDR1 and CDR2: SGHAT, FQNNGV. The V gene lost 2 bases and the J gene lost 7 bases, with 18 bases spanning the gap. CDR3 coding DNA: TGTGCCAGCAGCTTAACCCCACTCCCCTATATAAATGAGCAGTTCTTC. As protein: CASSLTPLPYINEQFF. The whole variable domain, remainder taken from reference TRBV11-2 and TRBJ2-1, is EAGVAQSPRYKIIEKRQSVAFWCNPISGHATLYWYQQILGQGPKLLIQFQNNGVVDDSQLPKDRFSAERLKGVDSTLKIQPAKLEDSAVYLCASSLTPLPYINEQFFGPGTRLTVL.

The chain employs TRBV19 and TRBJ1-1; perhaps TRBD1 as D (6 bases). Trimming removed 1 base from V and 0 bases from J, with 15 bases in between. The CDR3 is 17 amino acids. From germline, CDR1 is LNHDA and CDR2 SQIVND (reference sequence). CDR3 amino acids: CASSIGGRRSLNTEAFF. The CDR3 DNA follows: TGTGCCAGTAGTATAGGGGGGCGGCGGAGCCTGAACACTGAAGCTTTCTTT.